This T cell receptor beta chain was identified during a study of shared clonotypes between healthy human individuals. This CDR3 is built from 13 residues. V lost 7 bases to trimming and J lost 0 bases, with 9 bases between them. Looked up from germline, CDR1 is SNHLY and CDR2 is FYNNEI. At deep level, the assay was performed. Assay used: immunoSEQ multiplex PCR; TCRdb lists only in-frame clones, some missing. This table has approximately 1,500,000 clones, approximately 97% appearing once. For this clone: The target antigen is unknown.

Study results and limitations: A reduction in generation probabilities was seen for non-shared clonotypes relative to those shared by all four donors.

The origin of this receptor is a man aged 30-40 years in good health. J is TRBJ1-2 and V is TRBV2; no clear D. The sequenced sample consisted of naive CD4+ T cells sorted from blood. The subset is: CD45RA+ positively selected. CDR3 sequence: CASKAAANYGYTF. The CDR3 DNA reads TGTGCCAGCAAGGCGGCAGCTAACTATGGCTACACCTTC.